This T cell receptor (beta chain) appears in the sequencing data of a study of cytomegalovirus exposure and HLA in healthy donors. Findings of the study overall: In the 120 validation repertoires, approximately 94% of cluster scores exceeded 0, per a later analysis. Published work reported that the classifier diagnosed cytomegalovirus status with high specificity and sensitivity.

The method was immunoSEQ multiplex PCR; TCRdb's version includes in-frame clones alone and lacks a portion of them. The sample carries some 150,000 clones, over 90% recorded once. Germline trimming cut 0 bases from V and 5 bases from J; bases unmatched to any gene: 11. The length of the CDR3 is 17 residues. Turning to this clone: Its antigen is currently unknown.

The donors were part of the validation cohort of 95 to 150 subjects. That cohort was separate from the first cohort, which comprised roughly 670 subjects. The TCR sequence derives from a man aged 18-30 years in good health and CMV-seropositive. The chain uses TRBV5-3 and TRBJ2-5, with 9 bases identical to TRBD2. TRBV5-3 carries the ORF label, with uncertain function. The sample consisted of PBMCs. CDR3 amino acids: CARSLGASREGRETQYF. CDR3 DNA sequence: TGTGCCAGAAGCTTGGGGGCCTCGCGGGAGGGCCGGGAGACCCAGTACTTC.